This TCR beta chain appears in the sequencing data of a study of CD8+CD57+ T cells in acquired aplastic anemia. Overall study: Isolated CD4+ and CD8+ cells, once sorted, yielded DNA averaging roughly 3.2 ug. Study-wide findings and caveats: Both patients and controls carried the same twenty-nine CD8+ CDR3 sequences.

The CDR3 is made up of 15 amino acids. With 6 bases removed from V and 12 bases from J, the gap between germline ends came to 22 bases. Germline CDR1 and CDR2: KGHDR and SFDVKD. For CDR3 and TCR beta VDJ profiling, genomic DNA was the template used. TCRdb analysed the reads with MiXCR anew, one entry per CDR3 protein. Of about 120,000 distinct CDR3 sequences in the sample, 55% to 70% were seen once. Turning to this clonotype: Its antigen remains unidentified.

Sequencing involved patients with CD8+CD57+ cell expansion previously shown by flow cytometry. There were no patients without severe acquired aplastic anemia. Blood was sampled before the patients had received any therapy. The chain combines TRBV24-1 with TRBJ1-4, with a weak D call TRBD1 (5 bases). This clonotype was obtained from a human donor with aplastic anemia. The material sequenced was sorted CD4+, CD8+, or CD8+CD57+ T cells (not recorded which) from PBMCs. CDR3 in DNA: TGTGCCACCAGTTATGATCGCTTAGGCAGGGAGGAACTGTTTTTT. It yields the protein CATSYDRLGREELFF.